Reported below is one T cell receptor (beta chain). This entry comes from a study of OX40 agonist ivuxolimab in advanced cancers. The method was immunoSEQ multiplex PCR; TCRdb's version includes in-frame clones alone and lacks a portion of them. The sample comprises 55,000 to 70,000 clones, 75% to 90% of which are singletons, and 0.55% rests with the top ten. The CDR3 is 15 amino acids. Germline values: CDR1 SEHNR, CDR2 FQNEAQ (reference sequence). Trimming cost V 0 bases and J 4 bases, with 13 bases left between them. This TCR derives from an adult with an advanced solid tumor such as melanoma, head and neck, liver or kidney cancer. The genes are TRBV7-9 and TRBJ2-7; no firm D call. Sequenced material: CD4+ or CD8+ T cells sorted from blood, taken in a trial of the OX40 agonist ivuxolimab. The CDR3 DNA reads TGTGCCAGCAGCTTAGCCCTCTTACCCCCTTACGAGCAGTACTTC. Its protein is CASSLALLPPYEQYF.